This T cell receptor beta chain was recovered during a study of spatial heterogeneity in lung cancer. This sample's time point: blood at routine non-recurrence follow-up after resection. Frozen PBMC, nontumor lung or tumor provided whole RNA, which was sequenced unsorted. The CDR3 has 15 residues. V lost 2 bases and J lost 0; bases outside the gene matches: 5. Germline loops: CDR1 DFQATT, CDR2 SNEGSKA (reference sequence). TCRdb re-analysed the 5' RACE reads in MiXCR, keeping a single row per CDR3 protein. The sample yields around 110,000 distinct CDR3 sequences, 9% to 15% seen once. This sample comprised PBMCs, obtained at follow-up. The chain has TRBV20-1 and TRBJ2-3; 7 positions agree with TRBD2. This receptor was identified in a male donor with early-stage non-small cell lung cancer. The CDR3 reads CSARRARGSTDTQYF. CDR3 coding DNA: TGCAGTGCTAGACGCGCGCGGGGGAGCACAGATACGCAGTATTTT.